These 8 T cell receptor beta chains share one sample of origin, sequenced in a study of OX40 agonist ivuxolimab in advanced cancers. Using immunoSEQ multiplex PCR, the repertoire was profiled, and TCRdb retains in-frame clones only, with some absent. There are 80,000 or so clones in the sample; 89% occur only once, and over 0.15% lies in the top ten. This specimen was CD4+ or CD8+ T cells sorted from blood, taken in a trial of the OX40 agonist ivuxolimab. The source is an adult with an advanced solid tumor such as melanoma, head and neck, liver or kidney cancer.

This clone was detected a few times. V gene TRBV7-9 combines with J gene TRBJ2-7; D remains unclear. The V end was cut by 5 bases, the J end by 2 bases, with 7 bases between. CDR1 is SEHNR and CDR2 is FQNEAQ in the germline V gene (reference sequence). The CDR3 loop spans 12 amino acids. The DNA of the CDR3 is TGTGCCAGCAGCCGAAACGCCTACGAGCAGTACTTC. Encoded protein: CASSRNAYEQYF. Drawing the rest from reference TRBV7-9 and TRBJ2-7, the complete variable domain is DTGVSQNPRHKITKRGQNVTFRCDPISEHNRLYWYRQTLGQGPEFLTYFQNEAQLEKSRLLSDRFSAERPKGSFSTLEIQRTEQGDSAMYLCASSRNAYEQYFGPGTRLTVT.

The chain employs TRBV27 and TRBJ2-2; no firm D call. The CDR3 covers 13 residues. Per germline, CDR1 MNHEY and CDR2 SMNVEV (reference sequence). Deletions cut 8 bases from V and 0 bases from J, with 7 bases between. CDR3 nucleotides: TGTGCCAGCCATGGAGCGAACACCGGGGAGCTGTTTTTT. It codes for CASHGANTGELFF.

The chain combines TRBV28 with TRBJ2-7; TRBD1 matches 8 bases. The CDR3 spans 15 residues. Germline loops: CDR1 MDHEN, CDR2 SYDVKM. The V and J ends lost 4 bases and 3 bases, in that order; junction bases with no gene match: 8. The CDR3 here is CASSSAGGTRYEQYF. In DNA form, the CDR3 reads TGTGCCAGCAGTTCCGCAGGGGGCACCCGCTACGAGCAGTACTTC.

The DNA for the CDR3 is TGTGCCAGTAGAGACACAGGGGGGTCCTACGAGCAGTACTTC. It codes for CASRDTGGSYEQYF. V gene TRBV19 combines with J gene TRBJ2-7; 8 positions match TRBD1. Per the germline V gene, CDR1 is LNHDA and CDR2 is SQIVND (reference sequence). The CDR3 has 14 residues. J lost 1 base, V lost 6 bases, and 5 bases had no gene match.

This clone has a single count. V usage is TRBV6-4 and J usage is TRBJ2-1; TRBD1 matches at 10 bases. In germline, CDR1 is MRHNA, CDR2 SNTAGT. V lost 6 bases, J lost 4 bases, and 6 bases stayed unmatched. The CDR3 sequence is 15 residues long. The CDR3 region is CASSSRDRGYNEQFF. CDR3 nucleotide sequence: TGTGCCAGCAGCAGCCGGGACAGGGGATACAATGAGCAGTTCTTC.

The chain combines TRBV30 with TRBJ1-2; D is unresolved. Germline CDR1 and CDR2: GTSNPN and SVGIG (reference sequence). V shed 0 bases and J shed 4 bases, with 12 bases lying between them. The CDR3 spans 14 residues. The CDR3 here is CAWSVRGRPYGYTF. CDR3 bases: TGTGCCTGGAGTGTACGTGGACGACCCTATGGCTACACCTTC.

The CDR3 DNA reads as TGTGCCAGCAGCCGACAGGATCAGCCCCAGCATTTT. Translated, it gives CASSRQDQPQHF. This chain uses TRBV7-9 with TRBJ1-5; D possibly corresponds to TRBD1 (6 bases). V was trimmed by 5 bases and J by 5 bases, leaving 7 bases between them. Germline V gene sequence: CDR1 SEHNR, CDR2 FQNEAQ (reference sequence). CDR3 length: 12 amino acids.

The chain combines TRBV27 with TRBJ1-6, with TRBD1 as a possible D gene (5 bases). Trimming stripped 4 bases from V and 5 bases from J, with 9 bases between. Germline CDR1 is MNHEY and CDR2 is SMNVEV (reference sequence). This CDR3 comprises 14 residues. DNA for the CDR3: TGTGCCAGCAGTTGGACATTTAATAATTCACCCCTCCACTTT. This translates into CASSWTFNNSPLHF.